A single T cell receptor beta chain is shown here with its context. In its sample, this clonotype was seen many times. Its target antigen remains unknown. No much larger clone is present one base from it, and per-base qualities are unavailable. This entry comes from a study of T cells in Graves' hyperthyroidism and ophthalmopathy (dated by TCRdb to between 2018 and 2020). For the study in its entirety: Peripheral blood was collected at initial diagnosis, before any treatment. A discovery cohort of about a hundred patients, about 43 with Graves' ophthalmopathy and more than 55 with stable Graves' hyperthyroidism, was used to find distinguishing TCR V-J signatures. An independent validation cohort of fewer than 20 hyperthyroidism patients and 17 patients who later progressed to ophthalmopathy tested prospective prediction of ophthalmopathy. The 75 to 100 discovery patients were randomly divided into training and test sets at a 7:3 ratio. The study also compared thyroid tissue and blood T-cell repertoires from about six Graves' hyperthyroidism patients. Once sampling was done, hyperthyroidism patients were given methimazole at a starting dose of 30 mg daily, whereas ophthalmopathy patients were given high-dose intravenous methylprednisolone. The paper reports TCR Vbeta CDR3 sequencing of 130 to 150 peripheral blood samples: 40 or so ophthalmopathy, 75 to 80 hyperthyroidism and 17 progressor patients. Overall results and qualifications from the work: A model built on a 13 V-J signature distinguished ophthalmopathy from stable hyperthyroidism, reaching around 87% sensitivity and under 84% specificity in cross-validation and 80%/75% in testing. In validation, progression to ophthalmopathy was predicted by the model with roughly 71% sensitivity and under 85% specificity, a median of roughly six months before onset. Most expanded thyroid clonotypes (frequency above 0.001) were also detected in blood, suggesting blood repertoires may reflect thyroid immune responses. No statistical method was used to set the sample size in advance, and investigators knew the group allocation.

Stable Graves' hyperthyroidism was defined as the absence of progression to ophthalmopathy over 18 months of follow-up. The hyperthyroidism patients were between 18 and 65 years old and newly diagnosed, with a disease duration of less than 2 months. Exclusion was applied to patients with uncontrolled infections, other autoimmune diseases, pregnancy or lactation. Diagnoses were established on the basis of clinical symptoms, serum thyroxine and TRAb, thyroid ultrasound, and orbital computed tomography. Ficoll-Paque density gradient centrifugation was used to isolate PBMCs from about 10 ml of fresh peripheral blood. Total RNA was extracted with Trizol reagent, and quality was checked on an Agilent 2100 Bioanalyzer. Trimmed from V: 5 bases; trimmed from J: 5 bases; junction bases lacking a gene match: 17. Per the germline V gene (reference sequence), SEHNR is the CDR1 and FQNEAQ is the CDR2. There are 18 amino acids in the CDR3, from cysteine to phenylalanine inclusive. CDR3 DNA only is kept here, 54 bases in frame from base 1.

The TCR beta CDR3 regions were amplified from the RNA transcripts. For the first round of RT-PCR on the TCR CDR3, the HTBI primer set was used together with the Qiagen OneStep RT-PCR kit. The libraries were constructed in a second round of multiplex PCR and then size-selected and purified. Sequencing of the libraries was done on an Illumina HiSeq2000 using paired-end 100 bp reads. In the paper's pipeline: SOAPnuke was used to process the raw data, with reads discarded if the reads contained adapters or uncalled bases, had a mean Phred below 15, or lacked an exact constant-primer or identifier match. COPE v1.2.5 was used to merge the high-quality paired reads, and each unique nucleotide sequence was defined as a clonotype. MiTCR v1.1 was used to align clonotypes to the IMGT TRBV, TRBD and TRBJ reference segments. Only V-J combinations with frequency above 0.0001, covering approximately 99% of repertoires, were analysed. The TCS score was defined as F50 (clonal expansion) divided by E x V (chaos), with BLOSUM62-based TCRdist calculated between CDR3 peptides within each V-J. Welch's t-statistics and random forest reduced just over 500 V-J features to roughly 13, which were used in a naive Bayes classifier (R e1071). The public sequencing data were trimmed at Q25 with fastp and processed into clonotypes with MiXCR by TCRdb, which kept only in-frame beta chains. For every CDR3 protein sequence, its rows merge into one entry that carries the most common genes and DNA. The V and J calls shown here were made by TCRdb, not taken from the authors' results. The sample includes about 560,000 distinct CDR3 sequences, with approximately 16% observed a single time. 18% of the sample is taken by the ten largest.

This clonotype originated in a woman between 18 and 29 years old with Graves' hyperthyroidism. The chain is assembled from TRBV7-9 and TRBJ2-7; TRBD2 matches 11 bases in the middle. Sample: blood. The CDR3 protein: CASSPVTGTSGLEDEQYF. The bases read TGTGCCAGCAGCCCCGTTACCGGGACTAGCGGCCTCGAGGACGAGCAGTACTTC. The full variable domain, with segments outside the CDR3 supplied by the reference TRBV7-9 and TRBJ2-7 proteins, appears as DTGVSQNPRHKITKRGQNVTFRCDPISEHNRLYWYRQTLGQGPEFLTYFQNEAQLEKSRLLSDRFSAERPKGSFSTLEIQRTEQGDSAMYLCASSPVTGTSGLEDEQYFGPGTRLTVT.